The entry that follows covers one TCR beta chain sequence. The data were obtained in a study of T cell changes during pregnancy in multiple sclerosis. Sequencing was performed with immunoSEQ multiplex PCR; in TCRdb, only in-frame clones are kept and a portion is missing. The table lists 65,000 to 85,000 clones, approximately 88% of them singletons, with around 0.9% in the top ten. Per germline, CDR1 LNHDA and CDR2 SQIVND (reference sequence). The CDR3 covers 16 residues. V lost 3 bases and J lost 0, with 12 bases in between. Here the sequenced sample was peripheral blood, taken in the first trimester of pregnancy. The chain joins TRBV19 to TRBJ2-1; no clear D gene. This clonotype originated in a female donor in good health, enrolled as a control in a pregnancy study. DNA of the CDR3: TGTGCCAGTAGTATGAAGCCGCGGAGCTCCTACAATGAGCAGTTCTTC. Translation gives CASSMKPRSSYNEQFF. Full variable domain (remainder filled in from reference TRBV19 and TRBJ2-1): DGGITQSPKYLFRKEGQNVTLSCEQNLNHDAMYWYRQDPGQGLRLIYYSQIVNDFQKGDIAEGYSVSREKKESFPLTVTSAQKNPTAFYLCASSMKPRSSYNEQFFGPGTRLTVL.